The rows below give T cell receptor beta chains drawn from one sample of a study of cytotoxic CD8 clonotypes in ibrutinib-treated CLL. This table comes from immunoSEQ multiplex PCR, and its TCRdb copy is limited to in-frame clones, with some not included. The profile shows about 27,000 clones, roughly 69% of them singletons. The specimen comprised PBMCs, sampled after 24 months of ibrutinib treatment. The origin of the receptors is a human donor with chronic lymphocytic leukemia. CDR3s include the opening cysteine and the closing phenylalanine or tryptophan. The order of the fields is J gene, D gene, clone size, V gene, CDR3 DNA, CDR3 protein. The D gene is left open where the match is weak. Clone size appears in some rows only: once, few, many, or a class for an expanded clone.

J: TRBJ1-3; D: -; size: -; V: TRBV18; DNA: TGTGCCAGCTCACCACCGGCAGCTGGAAACACCATATATTTT; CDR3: CASSPPAAGNTIYF
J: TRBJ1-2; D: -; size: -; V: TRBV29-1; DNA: TGCAGCACCCGGGACAAAAACTATGGCTACACCTTC; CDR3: CSTRDKNYGYTF
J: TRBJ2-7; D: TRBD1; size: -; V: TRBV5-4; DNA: TGTGCCAGCAGCTCGGGACAGGGACTTCATACCTACGAGCAGTACTTC; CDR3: CASSSGQGLHTYEQYF
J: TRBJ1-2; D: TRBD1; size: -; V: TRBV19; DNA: TGTGCCAGTAGTACCCCGGGACAGGGTAGGAACTATGGCTACACCTTC; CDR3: CASSTPGQGRNYGYTF
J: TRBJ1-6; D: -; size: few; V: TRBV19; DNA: TGTGCCAGTACCATTCTAGGGGGGAATTCACCCCTCCACTTT; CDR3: CASTILGGNSPLHF
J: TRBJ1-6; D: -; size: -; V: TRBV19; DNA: TGTGCCAGTAGTATAACAGGTTTCAATTCACCCCTCCACTTT; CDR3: CASSITGFNSPLHF
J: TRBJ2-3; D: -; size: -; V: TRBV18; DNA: TGTGCCAGCTCACCACCGGGCGGATCCACAGATACGCAGTATTTT; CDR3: CASSPPGGSTDTQYF
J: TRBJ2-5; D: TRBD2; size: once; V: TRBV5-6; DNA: TGTGCCAGCAGCTTTCGGACTAGCATGGATGAGACCCAGTACTTC; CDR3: CASSFRTSMDETQYF
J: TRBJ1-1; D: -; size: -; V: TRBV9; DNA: TGTGCCAGCAGCGTGCTACATAGGAACACTGAAGCTTTCTTT; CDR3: CASSVLHRNTEAFF
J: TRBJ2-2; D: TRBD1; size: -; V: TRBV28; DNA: TGTGCCAGCAGCTCCCTTCCGGGACAGGGGAACACCGGGGAGCTGTTTTTT; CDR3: CASSSLPGQGNTGELFF
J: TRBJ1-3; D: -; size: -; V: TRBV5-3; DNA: TGTGCCAGAAGCTTGCGCCGGGGCTCTGGAAACACCATATATTTT; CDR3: CARSLRRGSGNTIYF
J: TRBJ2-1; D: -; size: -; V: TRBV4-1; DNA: TGCGCCAGCAGCCAAGATGACAGCGGCTCCTACAATGAGCAGTTCTTC; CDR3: CASSQDDSGSYNEQFF
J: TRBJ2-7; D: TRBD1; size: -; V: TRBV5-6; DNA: TGTGCCAGCAGCTGGACAGGGACCTACGAGCAGTACTTC; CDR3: CASSWTGTYEQYF
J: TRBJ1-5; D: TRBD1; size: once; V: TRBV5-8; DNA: TGTGCCAGCAGCTTGGGCGACAGGGTGGGACAGCCCCAGCATTTT; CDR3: CASSLGDRVGQPQHF
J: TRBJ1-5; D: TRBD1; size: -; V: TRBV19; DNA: TGTGCCAGTAGTACCAACCCTACAGGGGCGGGCAATCAGCCCCAGCATTTT; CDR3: CASSTNPTGAGNQPQHF
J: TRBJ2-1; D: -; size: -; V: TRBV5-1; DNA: TGCGCCAGCAGCTGGTCCCCAGGGGCTGGGAATGAGCAGTTCTTC; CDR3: CASSWSPGAGNEQFF
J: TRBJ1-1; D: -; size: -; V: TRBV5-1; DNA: TGCGCCAGCAGCTTTCTTACATCCACTGAAGCTTTCTTT; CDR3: CASSFLTSTEAFF
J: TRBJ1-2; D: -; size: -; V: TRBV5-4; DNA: TGTGCCAGCAGCCTCCCGAGAGTAGGCTACACCTTC; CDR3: CASSLPRVGYTF
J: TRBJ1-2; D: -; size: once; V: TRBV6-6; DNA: TGTGCCAGCAGCGCCTATCAGGGTTTGGGCAATGGCTACACCTTC; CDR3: CASSAYQGLGNGYTF
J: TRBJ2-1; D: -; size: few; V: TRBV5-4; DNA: TGTGCCAGCAGCATTGGAGGGGGGCAAGTTGAGCAGTTCTTC; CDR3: CASSIGGGQVEQFF
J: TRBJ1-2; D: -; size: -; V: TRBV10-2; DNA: TGCGCCAGCAGTGAGTCGCGGGGGCGTCGTGGCTACACCTTC; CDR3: CASSESRGRRGYTF
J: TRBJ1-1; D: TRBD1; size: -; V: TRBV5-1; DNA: TGCGCCAGCAGCTGGACAGGGGCGGTGAACACTGAAGCTTTCTTT; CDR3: CASSWTGAVNTEAFF
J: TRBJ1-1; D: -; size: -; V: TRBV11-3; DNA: TGTGCCAGCAGCTTAGGAGCGGCGAACACTGAAGCTTTCTTT; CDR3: CASSLGAANTEAFF
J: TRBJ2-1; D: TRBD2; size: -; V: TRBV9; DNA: TGTGCCAGCAGCCCCCGGACTAGCGGGGGGAAGGGGAATGAGCAGTTCTTC; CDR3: CASSPRTSGGKGNEQFF
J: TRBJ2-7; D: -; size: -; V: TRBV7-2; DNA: TGTGCCAGCAGCTCCAGGGGAGGCGGGCCCTACGAGCAGTACTTC; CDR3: CASSSRGGGPYEQYF
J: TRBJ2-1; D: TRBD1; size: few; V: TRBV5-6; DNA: TGTGCCAGCAGCTTGGGGACAGGGGTCTACAATGAGCAGTTCTTC; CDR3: CASSLGTGVYNEQFF
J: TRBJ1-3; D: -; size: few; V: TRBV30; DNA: TGTGCCTGCCAGGGTGCAGGAAACACCATATATTTT; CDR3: CACQGAGNTIYF
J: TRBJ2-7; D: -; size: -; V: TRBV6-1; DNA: TGTGCCAGCAGTGAAAACAGGGTCGAGCAGTACTTC; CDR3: CASSENRVEQYF
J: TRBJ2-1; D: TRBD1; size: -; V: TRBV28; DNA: TGTGCCAGCAGTTTATCAGGGGGCGGTTTTGGGCAGTTCTTC; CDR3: CASSLSGGGFGQFF
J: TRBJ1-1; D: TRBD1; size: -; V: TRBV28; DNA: TGTGCCAGCAGTTCTCCCCCACAGGGGTGGGACACTGAAGCTTTCTTT; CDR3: CASSSPPQGWDTEAFF
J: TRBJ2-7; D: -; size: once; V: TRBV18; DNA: TGTGCCAGCTCAAGTGGGGCCCCCACCTACGAGCAGTACTTC; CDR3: CASSSGAPTYEQYF
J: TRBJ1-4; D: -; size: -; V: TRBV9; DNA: TGTGCCAGCAGCCTCACCATTTCGGGTGAAAAACTGTTTTTT; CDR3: CASSLTISGEKLFF